This entry lists 28 T cell receptor beta chains sequenced from one sample in a study of PD-1 blockade in classical Hodgkin lymphoma. Sequenced by immunoSEQ multiplex PCR; TCRdb stores in-frame clones only, minus some. The data show about 46,000 clones, with roughly 73% seen just once and about 11% held by the top ten. Each of the patients experienced relapse following autologous stem cell transplantation, and their brentuximab vedotin exposure differed. The sample consisted of peripheral blood mononuclear cells (PBMCs), taken at baseline. These receptors came from a human donor with classical Hodgkin lymphoma.

The chain combines TRBV5-4 with TRBJ2-5; TRBD2 might be the D (7 bases). Trimming stripped 4 bases from V and 5 bases from J, with 18 bases between. There are 15 residues in the CDR3. Germline loops: CDR1 SGHNT, CDR2 YYREEE (reference sequence). The CDR3: CASSPFRGGLETQYF. DNA of the CDR3: TGTGCCAGCAGCCCCTTTAGGGGGGGTCTGGAGACCCAGTACTTC.

This clone turned up a few times. The rearrangement links TRBV7-2 to TRBJ1-5; no clear D. Germline-derived CDR1 and CDR2 are SGHTA and FQGNSA. V was shortened by 2 bases and J by 4 bases, with 12 bases between the two germline ends. This CDR3 is 15 amino acids long. CDR3 residues: CASSLFGDTNQPQHF. The CDR3 nucleotides are TGTGCCAGCAGCTTATTCGGTGACACAAATCAGCCCCAGCATTTT.

The rearrangement joins TRBV25-1 to TRBJ1-1; D possibly corresponds to TRBD1 (5 bases). V lost 2 bases, J lost 0 bases, and 10 bases lay in between. Germline assignment: CDR1 MGHDK and CDR2 SYGVNS. The CDR3 has 15 residues. The chain's CDR3 is CASSEIGGMNTEAFF. The CDR3 region has the DNA TGTGCCAGCAGTGAAATCGGGGGGATGAACACTGAAGCTTTCTTT.

The chain couples TRBV4-2 to TRBJ2-5, with D possibly being TRBD2 (5 bases). Trimming shortened V by 0 bases and J by 5 bases, and 13 bases separated the two germline ends. CDR1 and CDR2 from the germline V gene are LGHNA and YNFKEQ. The CDR3 has 15 amino acids. The CDR3 DNA sequence: TGTGCCAGCAGCCAAGAAGGGCTAGCCAGGGAGACCCAGTACTTC. Translating gives CASSQEGLARETQYF.

The rearrangement joins TRBV4-2 to TRBJ1-2, with D possibly TRBD1 on 5 matching bases. From germline, CDR1 is LGHNA and CDR2 YNFKEQ. This CDR3 has 14 residues. V lost 4 bases to trimming and J lost 4 bases, with 13 bases between them. The CDR3 nucleotides are TGTGCCAGCAGCCCCGACAGAACTAGCTATGGCTACACCTTC. It codes for CASSPDRTSYGYTF.

This clone was observed a few times. This sequence joins TRBV11-1 and TRBJ2-7; D not certain. From germline, CDR1 is SGHAT and CDR2 FQDESV (reference sequence). The CDR3 totals 12 residues. With 2 bases removed from V and 6 bases from J, the gap between germline ends came to 8 bases. CDR3 sequence reads: CASSLTVSEQYF. In DNA, the CDR3 is TGTGCCAGCAGCTTAACTGTGTCCGAGCAGTACTTC.

This clone was seen a single time. This sequence joins TRBV9 and TRBJ2-3, with TRBD2 as a possible D gene (6 bases). CDR1 SGDLS and CDR2 YYNGEE come from the germline V gene. V lost 6 bases and J lost 1, with 15 bases in between. CDR3 length: 15 residues. The CDR3 nucleotides read TGTGCCAGCACTACCGGGAGCGTTGGCACAGATACGCAGTATTTT. Protein: CASTTGSVGTDTQYF.

The chain couples TRBV27 to TRBJ1-6, with D possibly being TRBD1 (6 bases). Trimming stripped 6 bases from V and 13 bases from J, with 13 bases between. Germline CDR1 MNHEY, CDR2 SMNVEV (reference sequence). The CDR3 sequence is 12 residues long. The CDR3 here is CASRTPGAPLHF. In DNA, the CDR3 is TGTGCCAGCAGAACCCCAGGGGCCCCCCTCCACTTT.

The chain uses TRBV6-5 and TRBJ1-1; no clear D gene. Germline CDR1 reads MNHEY; CDR2 reads SVGAGI. This CDR3 region has 15 residues. Trimming pared 6 bases from V and 1 base from J, leaving 15 bases between. CDR3: CASRTLWWANTEAFF. CDR3 bases: TGTGCCAGCAGGACCCTCTGGTGGGCGAACACTGAAGCTTTCTTT.

The chain combines TRBV9 with TRBJ1-1; D remains unclear. The CDR3 is made up of 15 amino acids. The germline CDR1 and CDR2 sequences are SGDLS and YYNGEE. Trimming removed 4 bases from V and 2 bases from J, with 15 bases in between. This CDR3 is CASSSQPDSNTEAFF. CDR3 coding DNA: TGTGCCAGCAGCTCTCAACCCGATTCTAACACTGAAGCTTTCTTT.

This clone was observed a single time. V usage is TRBV27 and J usage is TRBJ2-7; 11 positions agree with TRBD1. The ends lost 0 bases at V and 4 bases at J; junction bases unmatched: 5. In germline, CDR1 is MNHEY, CDR2 SMNVEV (reference sequence). The CDR3 extends over 16 amino acids. The CDR3 protein is CASSLSMWDRGYEQYF. CDR3 nucleotides: TGTGCCAGCAGTTTATCGATGTGGGACAGGGGGTACGAGCAGTACTTC.

This clone was seen only once. The rearrangement uses TRBV30 and TRBJ1-2; D ambiguous. The CDR3 loop spans 13 amino acids. The V gene's germline CDR1 is GTSNPN and CDR2 SVGIG (reference sequence). The germline V and J ends were trimmed by 0 bases and 2 bases, with 7 bases remaining between them. This chain's CDR3 is CAWSVHGNYGYTF. CDR3 nucleotides: TGTGCCTGGAGTGTACACGGGAACTATGGCTACACCTTC.

This clone was seen just once. V is TRBV14 and J is TRBJ2-3; the D gene is possibly TRBD2 (6 bases). CDR1 SGHDN and CDR2 FVKESK come from the germline V gene. The CDR3 runs to 15 residues. V gave up 0 bases and J gave up 4 bases, with 11 bases separating them. CDR3 loop: CASSQELAFPDTQYF. DNA for the CDR3: TGTGCCAGCAGCCAAGAACTAGCTTTCCCAGATACGCAGTATTTT.

This clone appeared a single time. The chain employs TRBV7-3 and TRBJ1-5; 10 bases are shared with TRBD1. The germline V gene encodes CDR1 SGHTA and CDR2 FQGTGA. This CDR3 contains 19 residues. The junction had 14 bases not matched to a gene; V was cut back by 5 bases and J by 1 base. The CDR3 region is CASSPRQGAPPESNQPQHF. CDR3 DNA: TGTGCCAGCAGCCCCCGACAGGGGGCCCCACCTGAGAGCAATCAGCCCCAGCATTTT.

Only a few counts were recorded for this clone. The gene calls are TRBV6-1 and TRBJ1-1, with D perhaps matching TRBD1 (5 bases). The CDR3 runs to 16 residues. V dropped 2 bases and J dropped 3 bases, with 16 bases sitting between them. CDR1 is MNHNS and CDR2 is SASEGT in the germline V gene. This CDR3 reads CASSEPAEGAYTEAFF. DNA of the CDR3: TGTGCCAGCAGTGAACCGGCAGAAGGGGCGTACACTGAAGCTTTCTTT.

The rearrangement links TRBV28 to TRBJ1-2; unclear D gene. The CDR3 contains 15 residues. Germline CDR1 MDHEN, CDR2 SYDVKM. The V gene lost 6 bases and the J gene lost 0 bases, with 14 bases spanning the gap. The CDR3 DNA reads TGTGCCAGCAGAATTCCAACGGGTACTAACTATGGCTACACCTTC. Its protein product is CASRIPTGTNYGYTF.

The chain carries TRBV7-7 and TRBJ2-2, with unresolved D. CDR3 length equals 13 residues. Trimming shortened V by 1 base and J by 4 bases, and 4 bases separated the two germline ends. In germline, CDR1 is SSHAT, CDR2 FNYEAQ (reference sequence). In DNA, the CDR3 is TGTGCCAGCAGCTTAGATCTCACCGGGGAGCTGTTTTTT. Encoded protein: CASSLDLTGELFF.

V usage is TRBV12-5 and J usage is TRBJ1-1; TRBD1 matches 7 bases. V was pared by 2 bases and J by 1 base, with 7 bases of the junction left unmatched. The CDR3 is 16 residues long. The germline V gene has CDR1 LGHNT and CDR2 FRNRAP. This chain's CDR3 is CASGLTRQGGNTEAFF. CDR3 nucleotides: TGTGCTAGTGGTTTGACCCGACAGGGTGGGAACACTGAAGCTTTCTTT. Based on the CDR3 plus reference TRBV12-5 and TRBJ1-1, the full variable domain is DARVTQTPRHKVTEMGQEVTMRCQPILGHNTVFWYRQTMMQGLELLAYFRNRAPLDDSGMPKDRFSAEMPDATLATLKIQPSEPRDSAVYFCASGLTRQGGNTEAFFGQGTRLTVV.

This chain joins TRBV10-1 and TRBJ2-5; maybe TRBD2 (5 bases). Germline lookup yields CDR1 WNHNN and CDR2 SYGVQD (reference sequence). The V end was cut by 0 bases, the J end by 5 bases, with 7 bases between. CDR3 length: 13 amino acids. CDR3 in DNA: TGCGCCAGCAGTGAGTCCCCGGGGGAGACCCAGTACTTC. The encoded protein is CASSESPGETQYF.

The gene calls are TRBV18 and TRBJ1-2; 12 nucleotides match TRBD1. J gave up 5 bases and V 4 bases, and 11 bases lay outside the gene matches. This CDR3 spans 17 amino acids. Per the germline V gene, CDR1 is KGHSH and CDR2 is LQKENI. The CDR3 DNA reads TGTGCCAGCTCACTTTCCGGGACAGGGGGCGTAAAATATGGCTACACCTTC. Translated: CASSLSGTGGVKYGYTF.

CDR3 region: CASSLLGRGLLNTEAFF. CDR3 sequence (DNA): TGTGCCAGCAGTTTATTGGGCAGGGGGCTTTTAAACACTGAAGCTTTCTTT. This chain links TRBV28 with TRBJ1-1, with TRBD1 identical over 8 bases. The CDR3 sequence is 17 residues long. V trimming: 1 base; J trimming: 2 bases; junction bases outside the gene matches: 9. Germline V gives CDR1 MDHEN, CDR2 SYDVKM.

To note about this clone: This sample also contains other DNA sequences that code for the same CDR3. The rearrangement links TRBV6-5 to TRBJ1-4; perhaps TRBD1 as D (6 bases). V was pared by 4 bases and J by 3 bases, with 12 bases between. Germline V gives CDR1 MNHEY, CDR2 SVGAGI. The CDR3 extends over 15 amino acids. CDR3 residues: CASSLGGTANEKLFF. The CDR3 DNA reads TGTGCCAGCAGTTTAGGGGGTACGGCTAATGAAAAACTGTTTTTT.

There are a few counts of this clone. V gene TRBV7-6 combines with J gene TRBJ2-2; unclear D gene. The V gene lost 1 base and the J gene lost 3 bases, with 12 bases spanning the gap. The CDR3 contains 16 residues. The germline CDR1 and CDR2 sequences are SGHVS and FNYEAQ. CDR3 in amino acids: CASSLGSPHYTGELFF. The DNA of the CDR3 is TGTGCCAGCAGCTTAGGTTCTCCGCATTACACCGGGGAGCTGTTTTTT.

This sequence joins TRBV9 and TRBJ2-3, with 10 bases that match TRBD2. V trimming: 1 base; J trimming: 0 bases; junction bases outside the gene matches: 8. This CDR3 contains 18 residues. Germline V gene lookup returns CDR1 SGDLS and CDR2 YYNGEE. In DNA, the CDR3 is TGTGCCAGCAGCGTAAAGATTAGCGGGGGGACTAGCACAGATACGCAGTATTTT. It specifies CASSVKISGGTSTDTQYF.

This chain uses TRBV10-3 with TRBJ1-1; TRBD1 matches 10 bases. The ends lost 7 bases at V and 0 bases at J; junction bases unmatched: 5. The CDR3 length is 15 residues. CDR1 and CDR2 from the germline V gene are ENHRY and SYGVKD. In nucleotides, the CDR3 is TGTGCCATCATGGGACAGGGGACCATGAACACTGAAGCTTTCTTT. Protein product: CAIMGQGTMNTEAFF.

The chain has TRBV5-1 and TRBJ2-3, with 7 bases aligning to TRBD1. J was trimmed by 3 bases and V by 4 bases; bases with no gene match: 5. CDR3 length equals 14 residues. Germline-derived CDR1 and CDR2 are SGHRS and YFSETQ. The CDR3 here is CASSLGQETDTQYF. CDR3 bases: TGCGCCAGCAGCCTCGGACAGGAAACAGATACGCAGTATTTT.

The V and J genes are TRBV4-1 and TRBJ1-2, with D maybe TRBD1 (5 bases). Germline V gives CDR1 MGHRA, CDR2 YSYEKL. The CDR3 is 14 residues long. The V end was cut by 4 bases, the J end by 4 bases, with 13 bases between. The CDR3 DNA reads TGCGCCAGCAGCCTTCAAACAGGTGGCTATGGCTACACCTTC. This sequence encodes CASSLQTGGYGYTF.

The V gene is TRBV6-5, the J gene TRBJ1-6; possible D gene TRBD1, 6 bases. The CDR3 length is 16 residues. CDR1 is MNHEY, CDR2 SVGAGI, per germline. The V end was cut by 0 bases, the J end by 9 bases, with 15 bases between. The CDR3 loop is CASSYSAGGIGSPLHF. CDR3 DNA: TGTGCCAGCAGTTACTCCGCGGGGGGCATCGGTTCACCCCTCCACTTT.